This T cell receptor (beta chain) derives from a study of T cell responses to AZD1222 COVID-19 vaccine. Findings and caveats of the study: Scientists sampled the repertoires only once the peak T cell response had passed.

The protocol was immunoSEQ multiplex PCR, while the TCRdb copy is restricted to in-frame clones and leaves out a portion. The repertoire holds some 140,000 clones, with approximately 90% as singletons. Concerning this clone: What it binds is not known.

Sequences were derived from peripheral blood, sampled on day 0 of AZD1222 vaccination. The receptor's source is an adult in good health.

CDR3 amino acids: CASSSVGANTGELFF. The CDR3 nucleotides are TGCGCCAGCAGCTCCGTAGGGGCGAACACCGGGGAGCTGTTTTTT. The rearrangement links TRBV5-1 to TRBJ2-2; weak D call: TRBD1 (5 bases). The germline gives CDR1 SGHRS, CDR2 YFSETQ. V was pared by 3 bases and J by 0 bases, with 9 bases between. This CDR3 region has 15 residues.